This TCR beta chain emerged from a study of blood T cell repertoires in COVID-19. Overall study: T cells, B-cell-depleted T cells, or PBMCs provided the cDNA or gDNA that served as material.

Per the original methods: Reference gene primer amplification in the assay estimated nucleated cell counts. The data were produced by immunoSEQ multiplex PCR, yet TCRdb's version contains in-frame clones alone and is incomplete. The V and J calls and the clone size are those of that table, but D and trimming were determined from the DNA. The profile shows 250,000 or so clones, about nine tenths of them singletons. With 0 bases clipped from V and 5 bases from J, the junction kept 9 bases outside the gene matches. The CDR3 totals 17 residues. The germline gives CDR1 LNHDA, CDR2 SQIVND (reference sequence). Individuals aged roughly 18 to 95 years were recruited from 24 US areas. Each recovered donor of Cohort 3 presented with two negative PCRs, clearance, or symptom resolution.

This clonotype was sampled from a woman under 30 who had recovered from COVID-19. The V and J genes are TRBV19 and TRBJ1-5, with TRBD1 matching 8 bases. The sequenced sample consisted of PBMCs or T cells enriched from blood (not recorded which). The CDR3 DNA reads TGTGCCAGTAGTATAGATCGGGACAGGTCGTCTCATCAGCCCCAGCATTTT. Translating it yields CASSIDRDRSSHQPQHF.